Below are 5 T cell receptor beta chains sequenced from a single sample in a study of regulatory T cells in long-lasting Graves disease (dated by TCRdb to the early 2020s). Preparation of the library involved multiplex PCR. TCRdb records Illumina HiSeq 4000 as the sequencer. iRepertoire HTBI primers and Arm-PCR amplification of CDR3 regions were used to construct TCR beta libraries. In TCRdb, the public reads were trimmed at Q25 with fastp and aligned with MiXCR, with productive beta chains retained. Records with the same CDR3 protein are collapsed into one entry carrying the most frequent genes and DNA. The sample profile shows some 370,000 distinct CDR3 sequences; about 10% of them were found once. Approximately 20% of the sample belongs to the ten largest clones. Reading the label with the study, this specimen's time point is: newly diagnosed GD, antithyroid drugs for less than 3 months. RNA was extracted from PBMCs in TRIzol for both TCR sequencing and RNA sequencing.

This sample also belongs to another study, concerning T cells in Graves' hyperthyroidism and ophthalmopathy.

Sequences were derived from peripheral blood mononuclear cells (PBMCs), sampled at new diagnosis, from a patient treated with antithyroid drugs. Receptor source: a young woman with Graves disease. Donor details come from another sample of the same person, matched by shared clones.

This clonotype was seen repeatedly, ten times or more. The V and J genes are TRBV7-2 and TRBJ2-3, with 7 bases matching TRBD2. The ends lost 5 bases at V and 5 bases at J; junction bases unmatched: 1. CDR3 length: 12 residues. Germline V lookup: CDR1 SGHTA, CDR2 FQGNSA. The CDR3 loop is CASSRGVDTQYF. The CDR3 bases are TGTGCCAGCAGCCGGGGGGTAGATACGCAGTATTTT. Variable domain in full (rest from reference TRBV7-2 and TRBJ2-3): GAGVSQSPSNKVTEKGKDVELRCDPISGHTALYWYRQSLGQGLEFLIYFQGNSAPDKSGLPSDRFSAERTGGSVSTLTIQRTQQEDSAVYLCASSRGVDTQYFGPGTRLTVL.

This clonotype was counted a single time. The chain is built from TRBV30 and TRBJ2-7, with D perhaps assigned TRBD1 or TRBD2 (5 bases each). Trimming stripped 7 bases from V and 0 bases from J, with 16 bases between. Germline V lookup: CDR1 GTSNPN, CDR2 SVGIG (reference sequence). The CDR3 loop spans 14 amino acids. The CDR3 region is CASSSRDGSYEQYV. In DNA, the CDR3 is TGTGCCTCCTCGTCCCGGGACGGCTCCTACGAGCAGTACGTC.

Many counts were recorded for this clonotype. The chain joins TRBV6-1 to TRBJ2-1; weak D call: TRBD1 (6 bases). CDR1 and CDR2 from the germline V gene are MNHNS and SASEGT. CDR3 length: 13 residues. Trimming stripped 6 bases from V and 6 bases from J, with 12 bases between. The CDR3 reads CASRLTGTNEQFF. DNA of the CDR3: TGTGCCAGCAGATTAACAGGGACCAATGAGCAGTTCTTC.

The chain joins TRBV9 to TRBJ1-1, with TRBD1 matching 8 bases. The CDR3 consists of 15 residues. After removal of 2 bases from V and 5 bases from J, the junction contained 8 bases not matched to a gene. CDR1 and CDR2 from the germline V gene are SGDLS and YYNGEE. CDR3 sequence (DNA): TGTGCCAGCAGCGTGGGTCGGACAGGGATAACTGAAGCTTTCTTT. It translates to CASSVGRTGITEAFF.

This clonotype was counted many times. V gene TRBV20-1 combines with J gene TRBJ1-5; TRBD1 matches at 10 bases. V was pared by 1 base and J by 0 bases, with 18 bases of the junction left unmatched. Germline CDR1 reads DFQATT; CDR2 reads SNEGSKA (reference sequence). CDR3 length: 21 amino acids. The CDR3 coding sequence is TGCAGTGCTAGAGTTTGTACCGAGGGGACAGGGGCGATGTATAGCAATCAGCCCCAGCATTTT. Translating gives CSARVCTEGTGAMYSNQPQHF.